These 18 T cell receptor beta chains originate from one sample sequenced in a study of T cells in Graves' hyperthyroidism and ophthalmopathy (dated by TCRdb to the late 2010s). The library came from multiplex PCR. Instrument on record: Illumina HiSeq 2000. TCR beta CDR3 regions were amplified from RNA transcripts. A first-round RT-PCR of the TCR CDR3 used the HTBI primer set with the Qiagen OneStep RT-PCR kit. TCRdb reworked the public reads: Q25 trimming with fastp, MiXCR clone assembly, productive beta chains retained. Merged by CDR3 protein, the rows form single entries marked with the most common genes and DNA. The sample records around 240,000 distinct CDR3 sequences, 14% to 15% of which are singletons. The ten largest account for roughly 14% of the sample. The source material was blood. The source is a woman in her thirties or forties with Graves' hyperthyroidism that later progressed to Graves' ophthalmopathy.

The chain uses TRBV4-1 and TRBJ2-2; the D is unclear. Looked up from germline, CDR1 is MGHRA and CDR2 is YSYEKL. Trimming shortened V by 1 base and J by 6 bases, and 3 bases separated the two germline ends. The CDR3 extends over 12 amino acids. CDR3 DNA sequence: TGCGCCAGCAGCCAAGTCGCCGGGGAGCTGTTTTTT. Amino acid sequence: CASSQVAGELFF.

This clonotype was detected once. The chain couples TRBV7-9 to TRBJ2-6; D not certain. Trimming removed 5 bases at V and 0 bases at J, with 14 bases between. This CDR3 is built from 17 residues. Germline lookup yields CDR1 SEHNR and CDR2 FQNEAQ (reference sequence). CDR3 in DNA: TGTGCCAGCAGCCCCCAAGGTGGATTCTCTGGGGCCAACGTCCTGACTTTC. It encodes CASSPQGGFSGANVLTF.

This clonotype was observed at least ten times. The chain has TRBV3-1 and TRBJ1-5; D remains ambiguous. The germline CDR1 and CDR2 sequences are LGHDT and YNNKEL (reference sequence). This CDR3 contains 17 residues. Trimming removed 1 base from V and 4 bases from J, with 17 bases in between. The CDR3 DNA reads TGTGCCAGCAGCCAAGGACCCTCACTGGGCATAAATCAGCCCCAGCATTTT. Protein: CASSQGPSLGINQPQHF.

This clonotype was observed at least ten times. V usage is TRBV9 and J usage is TRBJ2-1; maybe TRBD1 (6 bases). Trimming cost V 0 bases and J 4 bases, with 11 bases left between them. This CDR3 is built from 15 residues. Per germline, CDR1 SGDLS and CDR2 YYNGEE. CDR3 in DNA: TGTGCCAGCAGCGTAGATTGGGGGCGGTACAATGAGCAGTTCTTC. It is translated as CASSVDWGRYNEQFF. The full variable domain, in which reference TRBV9 and TRBJ2-1 provide the parts outside the CDR3, is DSGVTQTPKHLITATGQRVTLRCSPRSGDLSVYWYQQSLDQGLQFLIQYYNGEERAKGNILERFSAQQFPDLHSELNLSSLELGDSALYFCASSVDWGRYNEQFFGPGTRLTVL.

In its sample, this clonotype was seen a few times. This chain uses TRBV3-1 with TRBJ2-3; D possibly corresponds to TRBD1 (5 bases). V was cut by 3 bases and J by 5 bases, with 9 bases left in between. Per germline, CDR1 LGHDT and CDR2 YNNKEL (reference sequence). The CDR3 spans 13 residues. CDR3 in amino acids: CASSHLQGDTQYF. The CDR3 bases are TGTGCCAGCAGCCACCTCCAGGGAGATACGCAGTATTTT.

The sample holds many counts of this clonotype. This chain links TRBV12-3 or TRBV12-4 with TRBJ1-1; D gene unclear. CDR3 length: 13 residues. Trimming took off 2 bases at V and 4 bases at J, with 8 bases between the two ends. CDR3: CASSLTEGTEAFF. The CDR3 nucleotides are TGTGCCAGCAGTTTAACGGAGGGCACTGAAGCTTTCTTT.

The chain's CDR3 is CASSLWSGRETQYF. Written as DNA, the CDR3 is TGTGCCAGCAGTTTATGGTCAGGGCGAGAGACCCAGTACTTC. The chain employs TRBV28 and TRBJ2-5; D is perhaps TRBD1 (5 bases). Per germline, CDR1 MDHEN and CDR2 SYDVKM. V was pared by 0 bases and J by 4 bases, with 9 bases between. This CDR3 region has 14 residues.

This sequence joins TRBV6-1 and TRBJ2-1; D not certain. This CDR3 has 14 residues. CDR1 is MNHNS, CDR2 SASEGT, per germline. Trimming shortened V by 7 bases and J by 0 bases, and 10 bases separated the two germline ends. CDR3 protein: CASKKRSSYNEQFF. The DNA for the CDR3 is TGTGCCAGCAAGAAACGGAGCTCCTACAATGAGCAGTTCTTC.

The V call is TRBV20-1, the J call TRBJ2-2, with 9 bases fitting TRBD2. Germline V CDR1 and CDR2: DFQATT, SNEGSKA (reference sequence). V gave up 6 bases and J gave up 7 bases; unmatched junction bases: 12. The length of the CDR3 is 15 residues. The CDR3 region is CSATRLAGDGGELFF. CDR3 DNA sequence: TGCAGTGCCACTAGGTTAGCGGGAGATGGCGGGGAGCTGTTTTTT.

J is TRBJ2-1 and V is TRBV10-1, with 8 bases aligning to TRBD2. CDR1 is WNHNN and CDR2 is SYGVQD in the germline V gene (reference sequence). The CDR3 has 17 residues. Trimming at V came to 4 bases and at J to 0 bases, leaving 8 bases not matched to a gene. DNA of the CDR3: TGCGCCAGCAGTGTAGGGAAACTAGCGGCCTCCTACAATGAGCAGTTCTTC. Translation: CASSVGKLAASYNEQFF.

This chain joins TRBV28 and TRBJ2-2, with TRBD1 matching over 8 bases. The CDR3 has 15 residues. Germline CDR1 and CDR2: MDHEN and SYDVKM. With 8 bases clipped from V and 6 bases from J, the junction kept 11 bases outside the gene matches. The chain's CDR3 is CASGDRQGKAGELFF. CDR3 sequence (DNA): TGTGCCAGCGGGGATAGACAGGGGAAGGCCGGGGAGCTGTTTTTT.

At least ten counts were recorded for this clonotype. The chain employs TRBV20-1 and TRBJ2-7, with a weak D call TRBD2 (5 bases). V lost 1 base, J lost 4 bases, and 11 bases lay in between. CDR3 length: 13 amino acids. In germline, CDR1 is DFQATT, CDR2 SNEGSKA (reference sequence). CDR3 in amino acids: CSARGWGAYEQYF. The CDR3 bases are TGCAGTGCTAGAGGATGGGGAGCATACGAGCAGTACTTC.

This clonotype was counted ten times or more. This chain uses TRBV3-1 with TRBJ2-7, with 12 bases lining up with TRBD2. Unmatched junction bases numbered 3, after V lost 0 bases and J lost 6 bases. This CDR3 spans 15 amino acids. The germline CDR1 and CDR2 sequences are LGHDT and YNNKEL (reference sequence). This CDR3 is CASSQDTSGRSEQYF. The DNA of the CDR3 is TGTGCCAGCAGCCAAGATACTAGCGGGAGGAGCGAGCAGTACTTC.

The rearrangement links TRBV20-1 to TRBJ2-7, with D perhaps TRBD2 (5 bases). In germline, CDR1 is DFQATT, CDR2 SNEGSKA (reference sequence). V was trimmed by 6 bases and J by 5 bases, leaving 20 bases between them. The CDR3 extends over 14 amino acids. This chain's CDR3 is CSARGGGPLDEQYF. For the CDR3, the DNA is TGCAGTGCCCGGGGTGGCGGGCCTTTAGACGAGCAGTACTTC.

V gene TRBV29-1 combines with J gene TRBJ2-5; weak D call: TRBD1 (6 bases). V lost 7 bases and J 5 bases, leaving 14 bases between the germline ends. CDR1 is SQVTM and CDR2 is ANQGSEA in the germline V gene. The CDR3 runs 12 residues. The CDR3, as DNA: TGCAGCGACCGAACAGGGATGGAGACCCAGTACTTC. Translation gives CSDRTGMETQYF.

The chain couples TRBV18 to TRBJ1-1; possibly TRBD1 for D (6 bases). CDR1 and CDR2 from the germline V gene are KGHSH and LQKENI. The V end was cut by 3 bases, the J end by 4 bases, with 12 bases between. This CDR3 is built from 14 residues. The DNA of the CDR3 is TGTGCCAGCTCACCGGGACACCTGAGCACTGAAGCTTTCTTT. This gives the protein CASSPGHLSTEAFF.

This clonotype was observed many times. In DNA, the CDR3 is TGTGCCAGCAGCCTGGGACAGACTAATGAAAAACTGTTTTTT. This translates into CASSLGQTNEKLFF. This chain joins TRBV3-1 and TRBJ1-4; 7 positions agree with TRBD1. The CDR3 consists of 14 residues. The V gene's germline CDR1 is LGHDT and CDR2 YNNKEL (reference sequence). The V and J ends lost 4 bases and 2 bases, in that order; junction bases with no gene match: 1. The complete variable domain, with remaining parts taken from reference TRBV3-1 and TRBJ1-4, reads DTAVSQTPKYLVTQMGNDKSIKCEQNLGHDTMYWYKQDSKKFLKIMFSYNNKELIINETVPNRFSPKSPDKAHLNLHINSLELGDSAVYFCASSLGQTNEKLFFGSGTQLSVL.

The table lists this clonotype with a count of one. A much larger clonotype is one base distant, so this may be a read error. The chain links TRBV30 to TRBJ2-7; D unclear. The CDR3 totals 13 residues. Looked up from germline, CDR1 is GTSNPN and CDR2 is SVGIG (reference sequence). The ends were cut back, 7 bases at V and 3 bases at J, with 16 bases in the middle. This chain's CDR3 is CASSKGRNYEQYF. The CDR3 DNA reads as TGTGCCTCGAGCAAGGGCAGGAACTACGAGCAGTACTTC. The full variable domain, with the rest looked up from reference TRBV30 and TRBJ2-7, is SQTIHQWPATLVQPVGSPLSLECTVEGTSNPNLYWYRQAAGRGLQLLFYSVGIGQISSEVPQNLSASRPQDRQFILSSKKLLLSDSGFYLCASSKGRNYEQYFGPGTRLTVT.